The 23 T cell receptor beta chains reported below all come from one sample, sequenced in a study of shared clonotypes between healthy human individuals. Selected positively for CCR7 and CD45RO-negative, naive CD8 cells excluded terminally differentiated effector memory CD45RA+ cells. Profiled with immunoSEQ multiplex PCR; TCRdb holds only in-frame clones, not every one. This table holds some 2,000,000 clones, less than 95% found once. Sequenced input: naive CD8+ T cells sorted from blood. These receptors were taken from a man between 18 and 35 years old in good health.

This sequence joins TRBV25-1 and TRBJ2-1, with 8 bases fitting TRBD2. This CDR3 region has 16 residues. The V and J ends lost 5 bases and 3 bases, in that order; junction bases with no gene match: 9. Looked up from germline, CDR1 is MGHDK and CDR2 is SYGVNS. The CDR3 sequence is CASSPKGLAGYNEQFF. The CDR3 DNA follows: TGTGCCAGCAGTCCCAAGGGGCTAGCGGGCTACAATGAGCAGTTCTTC.

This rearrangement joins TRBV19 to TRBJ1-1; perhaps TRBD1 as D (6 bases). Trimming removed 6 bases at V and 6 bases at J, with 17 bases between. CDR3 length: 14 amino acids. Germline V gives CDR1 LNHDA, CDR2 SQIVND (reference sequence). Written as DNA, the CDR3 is TGTGCCAGTAGCCTTACCTCTACAGGGCCTGAAGCTTTCTTT. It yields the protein CASSLTSTGPEAFF.

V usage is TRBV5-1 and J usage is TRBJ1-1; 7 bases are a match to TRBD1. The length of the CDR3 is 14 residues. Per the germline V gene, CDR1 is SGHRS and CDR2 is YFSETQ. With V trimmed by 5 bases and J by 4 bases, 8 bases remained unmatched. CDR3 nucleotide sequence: TGCGCCAGCAGTAATGCAGGGGGACTCACTGAAGCTTTCTTT. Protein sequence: CASSNAGGLTEAFF. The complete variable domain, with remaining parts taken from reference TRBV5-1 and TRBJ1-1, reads KAGVTQTPRYLIKTRGQQVTLSCSPISGHRSVSWYQQTPGQGLQFLFEYFSETQRNKGNFPGRFSGRQFSNSRSEMNVSTLELGDSALYLCASSNAGGLTEAFFGQGTRLTVV.

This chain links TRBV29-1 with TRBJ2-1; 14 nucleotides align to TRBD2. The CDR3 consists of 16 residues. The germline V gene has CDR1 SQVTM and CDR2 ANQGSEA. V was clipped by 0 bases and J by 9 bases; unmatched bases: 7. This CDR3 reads CSVEDLGLAGVGEQFF. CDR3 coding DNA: TGCAGCGTTGAAGATCTGGGACTAGCGGGGGTCGGTGAGCAGTTCTTC.

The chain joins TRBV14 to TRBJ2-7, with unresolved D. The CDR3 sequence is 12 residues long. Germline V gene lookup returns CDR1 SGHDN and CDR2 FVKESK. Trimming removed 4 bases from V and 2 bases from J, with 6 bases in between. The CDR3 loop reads CASSPRPYEQYF. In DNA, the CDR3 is TGTGCCAGCAGCCCCAGGCCCTACGAGCAGTACTTC.

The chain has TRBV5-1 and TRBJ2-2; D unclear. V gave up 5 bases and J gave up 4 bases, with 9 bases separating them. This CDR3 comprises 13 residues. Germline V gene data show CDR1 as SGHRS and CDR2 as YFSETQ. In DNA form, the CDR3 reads TGCGCCAGCAGGCCGTTTACCACCGGGGAGCTGTTTTTT. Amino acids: CASRPFTTGELFF.

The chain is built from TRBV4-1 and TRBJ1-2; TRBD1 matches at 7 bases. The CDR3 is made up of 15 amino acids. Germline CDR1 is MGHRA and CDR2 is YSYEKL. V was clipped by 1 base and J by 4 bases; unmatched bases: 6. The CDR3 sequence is CASSQGGQGGYGYTF. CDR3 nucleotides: TGCGCCAGCAGCCAAGGAGGCCAGGGGGGCTATGGCTACACCTTC.

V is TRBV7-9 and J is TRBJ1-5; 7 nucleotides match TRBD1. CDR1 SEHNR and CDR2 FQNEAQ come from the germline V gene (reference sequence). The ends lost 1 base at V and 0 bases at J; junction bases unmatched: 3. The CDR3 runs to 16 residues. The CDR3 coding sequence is TGTGCCAGCAGCTTAGGGTGGGACAGTAGCAATCAGCCCCAGCATTTT. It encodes CASSLGWDSSNQPQHF.

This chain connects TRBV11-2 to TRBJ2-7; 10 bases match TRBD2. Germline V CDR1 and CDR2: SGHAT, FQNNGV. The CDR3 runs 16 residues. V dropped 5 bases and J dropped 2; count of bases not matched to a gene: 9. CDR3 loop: CASSILLAGAPYEQYF. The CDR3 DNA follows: TGTGCCAGCAGCATCCTGCTAGCGGGAGCCCCCTACGAGCAGTACTTC. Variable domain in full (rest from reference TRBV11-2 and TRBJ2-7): EAGVAQSPRYKIIEKRQSVAFWCNPISGHATLYWYQQILGQGPKLLIQFQNNGVVDDSQLPKDRFSAERLKGVDSTLKIQPAKLEDSAVYLCASSILLAGAPYEQYFGPGTRLTVT.

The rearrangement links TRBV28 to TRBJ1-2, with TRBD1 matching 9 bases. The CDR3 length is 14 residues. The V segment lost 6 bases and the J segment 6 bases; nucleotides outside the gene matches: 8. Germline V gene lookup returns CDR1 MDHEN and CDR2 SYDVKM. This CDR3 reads CASSWGGTGHGYTF. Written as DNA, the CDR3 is TGTGCCAGCAGCTGGGGGGGGACAGGGCATGGCTACACCTTC.

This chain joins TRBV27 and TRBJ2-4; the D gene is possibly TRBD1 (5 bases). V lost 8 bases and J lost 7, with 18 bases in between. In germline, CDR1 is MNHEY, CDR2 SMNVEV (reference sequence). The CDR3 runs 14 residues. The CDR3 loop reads CASGQIGRGNIQYF. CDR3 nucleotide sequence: TGTGCCAGCGGCCAAATTGGAAGGGGTAACATTCAGTACTTC.

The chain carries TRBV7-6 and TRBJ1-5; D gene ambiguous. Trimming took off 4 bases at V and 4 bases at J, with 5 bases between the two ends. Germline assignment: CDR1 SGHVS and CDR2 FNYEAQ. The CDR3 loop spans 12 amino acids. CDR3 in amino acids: CASSSTNQPQHF. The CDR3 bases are TGTGCCAGCAGCTCCACGAATCAGCCCCAGCATTTT.

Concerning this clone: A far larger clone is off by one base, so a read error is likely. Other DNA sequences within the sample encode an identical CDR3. The DNA of the CDR3 is TGTGCCAGCAGCCAAGATTGGGTAGAGACCCAGTACTTC. Protein product: CASSQDWVETQYF. This chain links TRBV14 with TRBJ2-5, with D unclear. The germline CDR1 and CDR2 sequences are SGHDN and FVKESK. The CDR3 spans 13 residues. With 0 bases removed from V and 4 bases from J, the gap between germline ends came to 6 bases.

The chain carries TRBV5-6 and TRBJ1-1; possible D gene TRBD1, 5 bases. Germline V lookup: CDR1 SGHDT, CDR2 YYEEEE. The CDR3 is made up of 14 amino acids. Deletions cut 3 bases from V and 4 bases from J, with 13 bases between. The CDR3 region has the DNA TGTGCCAGCAGCTGGGGCTTGGGGACCACTGAAGCTTTCTTT. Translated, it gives CASSWGLGTTEAFF.

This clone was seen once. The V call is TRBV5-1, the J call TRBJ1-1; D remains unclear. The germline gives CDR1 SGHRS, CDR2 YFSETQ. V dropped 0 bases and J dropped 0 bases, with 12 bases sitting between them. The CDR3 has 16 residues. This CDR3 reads CASSLVYQPMNTEAFF. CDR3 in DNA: TGCGCCAGCAGCTTGGTCTACCAGCCTATGAACACTGAAGCTTTCTTT.

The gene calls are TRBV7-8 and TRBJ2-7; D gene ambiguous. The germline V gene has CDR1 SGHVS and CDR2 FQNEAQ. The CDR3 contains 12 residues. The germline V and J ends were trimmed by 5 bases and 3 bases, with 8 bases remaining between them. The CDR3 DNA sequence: TGTGCCAGCAGCCCCTCCCACTACGAGCAGTACTTC. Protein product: CASSPSHYEQYF.

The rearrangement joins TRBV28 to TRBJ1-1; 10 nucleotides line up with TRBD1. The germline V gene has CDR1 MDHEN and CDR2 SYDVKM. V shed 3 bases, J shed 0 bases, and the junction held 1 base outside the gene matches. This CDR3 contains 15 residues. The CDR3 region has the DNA TGTGCCAGCAGTTTGGGGACAGGGGTGAACACTGAAGCTTTCTTT. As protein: CASSLGTGVNTEAFF.

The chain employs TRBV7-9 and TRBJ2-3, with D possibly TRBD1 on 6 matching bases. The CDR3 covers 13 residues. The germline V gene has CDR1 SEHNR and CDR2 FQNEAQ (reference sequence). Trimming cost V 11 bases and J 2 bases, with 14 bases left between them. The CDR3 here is CAGYRDTTDTQYF. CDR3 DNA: TGTGCCGGCTACCGGGACACCACAGATACGCAGTATTTT.

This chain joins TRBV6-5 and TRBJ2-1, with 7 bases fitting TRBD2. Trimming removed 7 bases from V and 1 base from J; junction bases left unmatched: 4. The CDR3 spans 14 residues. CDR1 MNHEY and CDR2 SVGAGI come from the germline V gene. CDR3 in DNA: TGTGCCAGCACCTGGGAGGGATCCTACAATGAGCAGTTCTTC. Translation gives CASTWEGSYNEQFF.

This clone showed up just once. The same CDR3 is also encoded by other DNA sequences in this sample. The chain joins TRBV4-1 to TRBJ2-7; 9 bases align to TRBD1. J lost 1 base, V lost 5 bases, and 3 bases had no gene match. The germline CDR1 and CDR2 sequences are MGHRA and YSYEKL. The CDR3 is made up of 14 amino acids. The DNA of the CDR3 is TGCGCCAGCAGCAATGGACAGGGGTCCTACGAGCAGTACTTC. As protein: CASSNGQGSYEQYF.

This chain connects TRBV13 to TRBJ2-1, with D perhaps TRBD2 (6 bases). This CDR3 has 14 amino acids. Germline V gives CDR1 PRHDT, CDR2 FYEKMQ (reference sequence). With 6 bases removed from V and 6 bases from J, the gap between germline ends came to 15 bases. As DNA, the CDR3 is TGTGCCAGCAGTTCCTCCGGGACTCCCAATGAGCAGTTCTTC. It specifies CASSSSGTPNEQFF.

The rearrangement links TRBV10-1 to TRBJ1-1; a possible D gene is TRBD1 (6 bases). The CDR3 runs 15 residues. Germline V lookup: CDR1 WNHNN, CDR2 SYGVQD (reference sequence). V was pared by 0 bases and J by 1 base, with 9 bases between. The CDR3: CASSESGGRNTEAFF. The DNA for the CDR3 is TGCGCCAGCAGTGAGTCGGGGGGCCGGAACACTGAAGCTTTCTTT.

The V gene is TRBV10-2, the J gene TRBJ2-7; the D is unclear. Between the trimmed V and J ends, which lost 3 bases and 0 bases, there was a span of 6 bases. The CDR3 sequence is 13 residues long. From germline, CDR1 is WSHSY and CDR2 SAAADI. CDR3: CASSDHGSYEQYF. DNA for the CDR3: TGCGCCAGCAGTGACCACGGCTCCTACGAGCAGTACTTC.